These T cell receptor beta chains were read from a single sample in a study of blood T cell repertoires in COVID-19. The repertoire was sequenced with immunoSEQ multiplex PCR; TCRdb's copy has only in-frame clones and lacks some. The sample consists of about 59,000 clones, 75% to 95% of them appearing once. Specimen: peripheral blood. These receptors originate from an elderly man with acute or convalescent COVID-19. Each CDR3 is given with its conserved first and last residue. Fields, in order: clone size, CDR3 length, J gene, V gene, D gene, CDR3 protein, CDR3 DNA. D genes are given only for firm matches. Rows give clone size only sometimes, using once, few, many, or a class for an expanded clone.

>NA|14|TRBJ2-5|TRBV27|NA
CASSLRSGQETQYF
TGTGCCAGCAGTCTTCGCAGCGGTCAAGAGACCCAGTACTTC
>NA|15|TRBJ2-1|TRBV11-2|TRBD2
CATRAAGSSYNEQFF
TGTGCCACCAGGGCAGCGGGGAGCTCCTACAATGAGCAGTTCTTC
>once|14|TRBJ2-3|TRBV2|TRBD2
CASIGTRLTDTQYF
TGTGCCAGCATTGGGACTAGACTCACAGATACGCAGTATTTT
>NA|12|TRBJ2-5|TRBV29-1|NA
CSVSPDVETQYF
TGCAGCGTTAGCCCCGATGTGGAGACCCAGTACTTC
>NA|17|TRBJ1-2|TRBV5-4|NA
CASSLGRTQATNYGYTF
TGTGCCAGCAGCTTGGGGCGTACGCAGGCAACCAACTATGGCTACACCTTC
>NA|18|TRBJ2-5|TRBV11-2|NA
CASTHSPGGGRGRETQYF
TGTGCCAGCACCCACTCGCCTGGCGGCGGCCGAGGGCGGGAGACCCAGTACTTC
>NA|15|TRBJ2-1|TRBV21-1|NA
CASSEGSGGDNEQFF
TGTGCCAGCAGCGAAGGGTCCGGGGGGGACAATGAGCAGTTCTTC
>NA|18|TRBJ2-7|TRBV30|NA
CAWSVDPTVRPRGNEQYF
TGTGCCTGGAGTGTAGACCCCACCGTTAGGCCCCGGGGGAACGAGCAGTACTTC
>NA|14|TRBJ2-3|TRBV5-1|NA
CASSSGGAPDTQYF
TGCGCCAGCAGCTCTGGGGGGGCTCCAGATACGCAGTATTTT
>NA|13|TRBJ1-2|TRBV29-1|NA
CSALKQSDYGYTF
TGCAGCGCCCTCAAGCAATCGGACTATGGCTACACCTTC
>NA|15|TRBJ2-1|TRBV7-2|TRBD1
CASSLDRGPYNEQFF
TGTGCCAGCAGCCTAGACAGGGGACCCTACAATGAGCAGTTCTTC
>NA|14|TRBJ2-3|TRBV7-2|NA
CASSLAGSTDTQYF
TGTGCCAGCAGCTTAGCGGGCAGCACAGATACGCAGTATTTT
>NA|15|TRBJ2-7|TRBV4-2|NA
CASSQDAGAQYEQYF
TGTGCCAGCAGCCAAGACGCGGGGGCCCAGTACGAGCAGTACTTC
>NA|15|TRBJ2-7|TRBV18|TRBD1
CASSPGTGYTYEQYF
TGTGCCAGCTCACCAGGGACAGGGTACACCTACGAGCAGTACTTC
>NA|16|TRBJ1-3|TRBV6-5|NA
CASSYSRGGSGNTIYF
TGTGCCAGCAGTTACTCGCGCGGGGGATCTGGAAACACCATATATTTT
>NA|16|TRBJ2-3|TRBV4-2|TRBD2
CASSQEWRGEPYTQYF
TGTGCCAGCAGCCAAGAGTGGCGGGGGGAACCATATACGCAGTATTTT
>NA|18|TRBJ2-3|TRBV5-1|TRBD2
CASSLSGTSGDRTDTQYF
TGCGCCAGCAGCTTATCCGGGACTAGCGGGGACCGCACAGATACGCAGTATTTT
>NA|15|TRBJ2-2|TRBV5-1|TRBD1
CATGTGGENTGELFF
TGCGCCACCGGTACAGGGGGCGAGAACACCGGGGAGCTGTTTTTT
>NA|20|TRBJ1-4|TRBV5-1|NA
CASSLVLRTGLGATNEKLFF
TGCGCCAGCAGCTTGGTATTGCGCACAGGGCTTGGGGCAACTAATGAAAAACTGTTTTTT
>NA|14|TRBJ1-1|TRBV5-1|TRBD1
CASSMDRENTEAFF
TGCGCCAGCAGCATGGACAGGGAGAACACTGAAGCTTTCTTT
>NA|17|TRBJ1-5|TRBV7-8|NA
CASSLAGRVNSNQPQHF
TGTGCCAGCAGCTTAGCGGGCAGGGTCAATAGCAATCAGCCCCAGCATTTT
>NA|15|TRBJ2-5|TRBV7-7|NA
CASSLLPSLKETQYF
TGTGCCAGCAGCTTATTACCCAGTTTAAAAGAGACCCAGTACTTC
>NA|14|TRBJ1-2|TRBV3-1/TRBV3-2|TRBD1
CASSQTGGNYGYTF
TGTGCCAGCAGCCAGACAGGGGGCAACTATGGCTACACCTTC
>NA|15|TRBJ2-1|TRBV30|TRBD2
CAWSVSGGGAREQFF
TGTGCCTGGAGTGTAAGTGGCGGGGGGGCACGGGAGCAGTTCTTC
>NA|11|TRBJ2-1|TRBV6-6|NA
CASSLHNEQFF
TGTGCCAGCAGCCTTCACAATGAGCAGTTCTTC
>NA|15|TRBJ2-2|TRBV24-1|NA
CATSDRLGYTGELFF
TGTGCCACCAGTGACCGACTAGGGTACACCGGGGAGCTGTTTTTT
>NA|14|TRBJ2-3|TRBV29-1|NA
CSVAPGSEADTQYF
TGCAGCGTTGCCCCTGGGAGTGAAGCAGATACGCAGTATTTT
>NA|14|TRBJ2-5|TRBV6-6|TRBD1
CASRGQGAVGTQYF
TGTGCCAGCAGAGGACAGGGGGCTGTGGGGACCCAGTACTTC
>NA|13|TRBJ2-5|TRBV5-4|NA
CASSQDRNRSQYF
TGTGCCAGCAGCCAGGACAGAAATCGGTCCCAGTACTTC
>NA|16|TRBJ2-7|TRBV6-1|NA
CASSEGGGQQSYEQYF
TGTGCCAGCAGTGAAGGGGGGGGCCAACAATCCTACGAGCAGTACTTC
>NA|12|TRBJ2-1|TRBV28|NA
CASRTSYNEQFF
TGTGCCAGCAGGACAAGTTACAATGAGCAGTTCTTC
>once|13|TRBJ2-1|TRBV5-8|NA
CASSPSSYNEQFF
TGTGCCAGCAGCCCCAGCTCCTACAATGAGCAGTTCTTC
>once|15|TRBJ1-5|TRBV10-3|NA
CAISDSRASNQPQHF
TGTGCCATCAGTGACAGCAGGGCTAGCAATCAGCCCCAGCATTTT
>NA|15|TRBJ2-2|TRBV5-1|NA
CASSLGAANTGELFF
TGCGCCAGCAGCCTAGGGGCCGCGAACACCGGGGAGCTGTTTTTT
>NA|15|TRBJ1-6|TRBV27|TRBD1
CASSFSEGARSPLHF
TGTGCCAGCAGTTTTTCAGAGGGGGCGCGTTCACCCCTCCACTTT
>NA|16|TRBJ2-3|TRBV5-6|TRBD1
CASSLAVDRESDTQYF
TGTGCCAGCAGCTTGGCCGTGGACAGGGAGTCAGATACGCAGTATTTT
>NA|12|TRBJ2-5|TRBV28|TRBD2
CASSPPGGTQYF
TGTGCCAGCAGTCCCCCGGGAGGGACCCAGTACTTC
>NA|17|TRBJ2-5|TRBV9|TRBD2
CASSVEEGLAGRETQYF
TGTGCCAGCAGCGTAGAGGAAGGCCTAGCGGGCCGGGAGACCCAGTACTTC
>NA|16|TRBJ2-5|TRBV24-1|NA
CATSEASGTFQETQYF
TGTGCCACCAGTGAGGCCTCCGGGACATTCCAAGAGACCCAGTACTTC
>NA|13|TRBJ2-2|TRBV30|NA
CAWSGQNTGELFF
TGTGCCTGGAGTGGACAAAACACCGGGGAGCTGTTTTTT
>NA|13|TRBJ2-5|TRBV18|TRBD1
CASSGTEQETQYF
TGTGCCAGCTCCGGGACAGAACAAGAGACCCAGTACTTC
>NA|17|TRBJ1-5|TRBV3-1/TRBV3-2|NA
CASSQVLNGSSNQPQHF
TGTGCCAGCAGCCAAGTTCTTAACGGGAGTAGCAATCAGCCCCAGCATTTT
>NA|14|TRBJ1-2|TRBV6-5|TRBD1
CASVRGQGVYGYTF
TGTGCCAGCGTTAGGGGCCAGGGGGTCTATGGCTACACCTTC
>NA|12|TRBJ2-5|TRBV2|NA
CASRPEGETQYF
TGTGCCAGCCGCCCCGAGGGAGAGACCCAGTACTTC
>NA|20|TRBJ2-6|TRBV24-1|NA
CATSEHRAGLGGSGANVLTF
TGTGCCACCAGTGAACATCGCGCGGGACTGGGGGGCTCTGGGGCCAACGTCCTGACTTTC
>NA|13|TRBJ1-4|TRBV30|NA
CAWRGGPYEKLFF
TGTGCCTGGAGAGGCGGGCCCTATGAAAAACTGTTTTTT
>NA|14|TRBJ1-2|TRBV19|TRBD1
CASSPTDRDDGYTF
TGTGCCAGTAGTCCAACCGACAGGGATGATGGCTACACCTTC
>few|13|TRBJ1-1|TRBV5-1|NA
CASSEPMNTEAFF
TGCGCCAGCAGTGAGCCGATGAACACTGAAGCTTTCTTT
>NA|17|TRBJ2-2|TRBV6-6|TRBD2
CASSRGGGAVDTGELFF
TGTGCCAGCAGTCGGGGCGGGGGGGCCGTCGACACCGGGGAGCTGTTTTTT